A selection of T cell receptor beta chains follows, all from one sample in a study of T cells in localized non-small cell lung cancer. TCRdb's table, derived via immunoSEQ multiplex PCR, lists solely in-frame clones and lacks some. Of roughly 36,000 clones in the sample, roughly 83% are singletons; the top ten hold 30% to 40%. This specimen consisted of PBMCs, obtained before any cancer treatment. The receptors stem from a woman aged 35-75 years with stage II squamous cell lung carcinoma. CDR3s include the opening cysteine and the closing phenylalanine or tryptophan. A D gene is named only where the DNA matches it firmly. Not all rows give a size; the values are once, few, many and, for expanded clones, a class.

abundance,v_gene,j_gene,d_gene,CDR3aa,CDR3nt
few,TRBV4-1,TRBJ2-5,NA,CATRRTGAPQETQYF,TGCGCGACGCGGAGGACGGGGGCCCCTCAAGAGACCCAGTACTTC
NA,TRBV28,TRBJ1-1,NA,CASSGWLNTEAFF,TGTGCCAGCAGTGGGTGGTTGAACACTGAAGCTTTCTTT
NA,TRBV5-6,TRBJ1-4,NA,CASSPGATNEKLFF,TGTGCCAGCAGCCCCGGAGCAACTAATGAAAAACTGTTTTTT
NA,TRBV28,TRBJ1-2,NA,CASSYATEINYGYTF,TGTGCCAGCAGTTATGCAACAGAAATTAACTATGGCTACACCTTC
NA,TRBV2,TRBJ1-1,NA,CASSFGTNTEAFF,TGTGCCAGCAGCTTTGGAACGAACACTGAAGCTTTCTTT
NA,TRBV13,TRBJ1-2,NA,CASSSGINPTFGLGYTF,TGTGCCAGCTCCTCCGGGATCAACCCAACCTTTGGCCTGGGCTACACCTTC
NA,TRBV28,TRBJ2-2,NA,CASRQIGRANTGELFF,TGTGCCAGCAGACAAATCGGAAGGGCGAACACCGGGGAGCTGTTTTTT
NA,TRBV28,TRBJ1-5,NA,CASSLRGYNQPQHF,TGTGCCAGCAGTTTAAGAGGGTACAATCAGCCCCAGCATTTT
NA,TRBV2,TRBJ2-4,NA,CASTAGTASQYF,TGTGCCAGCACAGCCGGGACCGCCAGTCAGTACTTC
NA,TRBV7-8,TRBJ1-5,NA,CASGGSSSNQPQHF,TGTGCCAGCGGGGGGTCATCCAGCAATCAGCCCCAGCATTTT
NA,TRBV7-9,TRBJ2-1,NA,CASSYMVTSTEQFF,TGTGCCAGCAGCTACATGGTCACTTCTACGGAGCAGTTCTTC
NA,TRBV28,TRBJ1-4,NA,CASSSQGGTTNEKLFF,TGTGCCAGCAGCTCACAGGGCGGCACAACTAATGAAAAACTGTTTTTT
medium-sized,TRBV11-2,TRBJ2-3,TRBD1,CASSPGQGTDTQYF,TGTGCCAGCAGTCCGGGACAGGGCACAGATACGCAGTATTTT
NA,TRBV29-1,TRBJ1-2,NA,CSVEIPTATRYGYTF,TGCAGCGTTGAAATCCCGACAGCGACCCGCTATGGCTACACCTTC
once,TRBV6-1,TRBJ2-1,TRBD1,CASSDQGADNEQFF,TGTGCCAGCAGTGATCAGGGGGCCGACAATGAGCAGTTCTTC
NA,TRBV7-6,TRBJ2-1,NA,CASSPTGTSSYNEQFF,TGTGCCAGCAGCCCCACAGGCACGAGCTCCTACAATGAGCAGTTCTTC
few,TRBV29-1,TRBJ1-4,NA,CSAGRVNEKLFF,TGCAGCGCGGGGAGGGTTAATGAAAAACTGTTTTTT
NA,TRBV7-8,TRBJ2-1,TRBD1,CASSWRRGPTNNEQFF,TGTGCCAGCAGCTGGCGTAGGGGGCCGACAAACAATGAGCAGTTCTTC
few,TRBV18,TRBJ2-5,NA,CASSPFGQSQETQYF,TGTGCCAGCTCACCCTTTGGACAATCCCAAGAGACCCAGTACTTC